This T cell receptor (beta chain) was identified during a study of blood T cell repertoires in COVID-19. Sequenced by immunoSEQ multiplex PCR; TCRdb stores in-frame clones only, minus some. The sample has under 200,000 clones; approximately 86% are singletons. CDR1 and CDR2 (germline): SGHAT, FQNNGV. The CDR3 spans 17 residues. Deletions cut 1 base from V and 1 base from J, with 14 bases between. The sample comprised peripheral blood. This sequence joins TRBV11-2 and TRBJ2-1; D gene ambiguous. The TCR was taken from a man aged 55-75 years with acute or convalescent COVID-19. CDR3 coding DNA: TGTGCCAGCAGCTTAGGGCAGATAATAAGATCCTACAATGAGCAGTTCTTC. Translating gives CASSLGQIIRSYNEQFF.